The rows below give T cell receptor beta chains drawn from one sample of a study of cytomegalovirus exposure and HLA in healthy donors. TCRdb keeps only in-frame clones here, not all; method: immunoSEQ multiplex PCR. The sample holds more than 120,000 clones; around 82% are singletons and the top ten take less than 7.5%. The sequenced material came from PBMCs. The receptors here all came from a woman aged 40 to 55 in good health and CMV-seropositive. The CDR3 runs from the conserved cysteine through the conserved F or W. D genes are given only for firm matches. The size of a clone is reported for some rows only, either as once, few or many, or as a class for expanded clones.

clone_size | d_call | j_call | v_call | cdr3_nt | cdr3_aa
- | - | TRBJ1-4 | TRBV6-5 | TGTGCCAGCGGGCGAGGGACAAACGAAAAACTGTTTTTT | CASGRGTNEKLFF
- | TRBD2 | TRBJ2-3 | TRBV7-9 | TGTTCCAGCAGCGCCCTGGCTTCTAGCGGGGGCACAGATACGCAGTATTTT | CSSSALASSGGTDTQYF
- | TRBD1 | TRBJ2-7 | TRBV18 | TGTGCCAGCTCACGAGGGACAGGGAGCAATTACGAGCAGTACTTC | CASSRGTGSNYEQYF
many | - | TRBJ1-1 | TRBV5-1 | TGCGCCAGCAGGCCTAGAGTAAGGGGGATGAACACTGAAGCTTTCTTT | CASRPRVRGMNTEAFF
once | - | TRBJ2-3 | TRBV6-4 | TGTGCCAGCAGTGACTCGGCGGGAAACACGCAGTATTTT | CASSDSAGNTQYF
- | - | TRBJ1-1 | TRBV13 | TGTGCCAGCAGCTCCTGGGGACATCTGAACACTGAAGCTTTCTTT | CASSSWGHLNTEAFF
- | - | TRBJ1-3 | TRBV5-1 | TGCGCCAGCAGCTTGGAGAGTTACTCTGGAAACACCATATATTTT | CASSLESYSGNTIYF
few | TRBD1 | TRBJ2-5 | TRBV5-4 | TGTGCCAGCAGCGATCAGGGGGCCTTGGCGACCCAGTACTTC | CASSDQGALATQYF
once | - | TRBJ2-7 | TRBV5-1 | TGCGCCAGCAGCTTGATCGGTGTATCCTACGAGCAGTACTTC | CASSLIGVSYEQYF
- | TRBD1 | TRBJ1-2 | TRBV4-2 | TGTGCCAGCAGCCAGGACCGGGACAGGGGCGGGTATGGCTACACCTTC | CASSQDRDRGGYGYTF
- | - | TRBJ2-5 | TRBV27 | TGTGCCAGCACTCCGACTAGTAGGCCTCAAGAGACCCAGTACTTC | CASTPTSRPQETQYF
- | - | TRBJ2-7 | TRBV14 | TGTGCCAGCAGCCAGCAAGCGGGTTCAGAAGAGCAGTACTTC | CASSQQAGSEEQYF
- | TRBD1 | TRBJ2-3 | TRBV7-3 | TGTGCCAGCAGTCGGACAGGTAGCACAGATACGCAGTATTTT | CASSRTGSTDTQYF
- | - | TRBJ1-5 | TRBV7-9 | TGTTCCAGCACCCCCCTAGAGGGAGGTCAGCCCCAGCATTTT | CSSTPLEGGQPQHF
- | - | TRBJ2-7 | TRBV2 | TGTGCCAGCAGTGACCTTCCCTACGAGCAGTACTTC | CASSDLPYEQYF
- | - | TRBJ2-1 | TRBV30 | TGTGCCTGGAGTGTCTCGAGGAATGAGCAGTTCTTC | CAWSVSRNEQFF
few | - | TRBJ1-3 | TRBV6-1 | TGTGCCAGCAGTGAAGACATAGCCCAAAGAAACACCATATATTTT | CASSEDIAQRNTIYF
- | - | TRBJ1-1 | TRBV4-1 | TGCGCCAGCAGCCAAGTTTTCAGGATGAACACTGAAGCTTTCTTT | CASSQVFRMNTEAFF
- | - | TRBJ2-7 | TRBV28 | TGTGCCAGCAGACCTACTGACTTGTACGAGCAGTACTTC | CASRPTDLYEQYF
- | TRBD1 | TRBJ1-4 | TRBV28 | TGTGCTATTACAGGGGGTACAACTAATGAAAAACTGTTTTTT | CAITGGTTNEKLFF
- | - | TRBJ2-7 | TRBV10-1 | TGCGCCAGCAGTCCAACGGATCTCCGAAGCGACGAGCAGTACTTC | CASSPTDLRSDEQYF
- | TRBD1 | TRBJ1-1 | TRBV28 | TGTGCCAGCAGTTTCTTCCGGGACAGAGCCATTAAGGCTTTCTTT | CASSFFRDRAIKAFF
- | TRBD2 | TRBJ2-1 | TRBV7-8 | TGTGCCAGCAGCGCCGGACTAGCGGGGGCGGTCAATGAGCAGTTCTTC | CASSAGLAGAVNEQFF
- | - | TRBJ1-1 | TRBV27 | TGTGCCAGCAGTCCGAATTACAGGAACAACAGAGCTTTCTTT | CASSPNYRNNRAFF
- | - | TRBJ2-7 | TRBV28 | TGTGCCAGCAGTTTAAAGGGGTACGAGCAGTACTTC | CASSLKGYEQYF
- | TRBD2 | TRBJ2-1 | TRBV7-9 | TGTGCCAGCAGCTTAGGCGGGAGGGCAGTGGAGGAGCAGTTCTTC | CASSLGGRAVEEQFF
- | TRBD1 | TRBJ1-4 | TRBV28 | TGTGCCAGCACCGAGGGCGGACAGGGTGAATCGGAAAAACTGTTTTTT | CASTEGGQGESEKLFF
- | - | TRBJ1-1 | TRBV6-6 | TGTGCCAGCAGTTCGAACAGGGACACTGAAGCTTTCTTT | CASSSNRDTEAFF
few | TRBD2 | TRBJ2-1 | TRBV28 | TGTGCCAGCAGGCCTAGCGGGGGGACTAGCATCCAATACGGGCAGTTCTTC | CASRPSGGTSIQYGQFF
once | TRBD2 | TRBJ2-3 | TRBV7-8 | TGTGCCAGCAGCTCGACTAGCGGGACGCAGTATTTT | CASSSTSGTQYF
- | TRBD2 | TRBJ2-7 | TRBV5-5 | TGTGCCAGCAGCTTGGCCGGACTAGCGGGAACCGAGCAGTACTTC | CASSLAGLAGTEQYF
- | - | TRBJ2-5 | TRBV7-6 | TGTGCCAGCAGCCGCAGGGAAAACCAAGAGACCCAGTACTTC | CASSRRENQETQYF
few | - | TRBJ2-5 | TRBV29-1 | TGCAGCGTTGGAGTCGCGATAGAGACCCAGTACTTC | CSVGVAIETQYF
- | - | TRBJ1-3 | TRBV28 | TGTGCCAGCAGTTTGAGGGAGATCTCTGGAAACACCATATATTTT | CASSLREISGNTIYF
few | - | TRBJ2-3 | TRBV6-1 | TGTGCCAGCAGCCTGTTTGAGGGAGGAGGAGATACGCAGTATTTT | CASSLFEGGGDTQYF
- | - | TRBJ2-1 | TRBV7-9 | TGTGCCAGCAGCTTAGCCTTATTAGGTTTTCGGGTGTTCTTC | CASSLALLGFRVFF
- | - | TRBJ1-2 | TRBV7-2 | TGTGCCAGCAGCTTAGTTGGGGGCGGATCATATGGCTACACCTTC | CASSLVGGGSYGYTF